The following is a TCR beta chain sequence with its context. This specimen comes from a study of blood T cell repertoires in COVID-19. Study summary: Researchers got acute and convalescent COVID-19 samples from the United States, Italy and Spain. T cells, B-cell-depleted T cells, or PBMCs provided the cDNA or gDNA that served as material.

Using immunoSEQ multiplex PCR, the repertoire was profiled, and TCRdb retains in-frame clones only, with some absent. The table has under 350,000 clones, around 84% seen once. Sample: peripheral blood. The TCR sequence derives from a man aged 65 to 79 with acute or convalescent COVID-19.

The CDR3 is CASSLAGGYYEQYF. The CDR3 DNA reads TGTGCCAGCAGCTTGGCCGGGGGATACTACGAGCAGTACTTC. The chain couples TRBV5-4 to TRBJ2-7; maybe TRBD2 (6 bases). Germline V gene lookup returns CDR1 SGHNT and CDR2 YYREEE (reference sequence). V was shortened by 0 bases and J by 3 bases, with 10 bases between the two germline ends. The CDR3 has 14 residues.